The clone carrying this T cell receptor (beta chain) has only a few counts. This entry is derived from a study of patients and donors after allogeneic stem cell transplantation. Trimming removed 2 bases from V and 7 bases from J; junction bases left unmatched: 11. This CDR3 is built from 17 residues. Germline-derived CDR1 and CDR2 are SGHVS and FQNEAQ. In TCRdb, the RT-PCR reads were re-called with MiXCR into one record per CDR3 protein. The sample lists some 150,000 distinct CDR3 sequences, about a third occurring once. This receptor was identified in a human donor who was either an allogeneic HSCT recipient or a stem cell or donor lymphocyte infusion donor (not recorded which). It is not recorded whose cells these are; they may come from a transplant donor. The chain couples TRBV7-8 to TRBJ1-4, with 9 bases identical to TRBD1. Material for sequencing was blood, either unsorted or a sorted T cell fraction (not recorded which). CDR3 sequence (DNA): TGTGCCAGCAGCTTACGACCTCCGGGACAGGGTTTTGAAAAACTGTTTTTT. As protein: CASSLRPPGQGFEKLFF. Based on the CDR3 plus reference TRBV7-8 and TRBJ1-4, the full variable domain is GAGVSQSPRYKVAKRGQDVALRCDPISGHVSLFWYQQALGQGPEFLTYFQNEAQLDKSGLPSDRFFAERPEGSVSTLKIQRTQQEDSAVYLCASSLRPPGQGFEKLFFGSGTQLSVL.